The 14 T cell receptor beta chains in this list originate from one sample, sequenced in a study of neoadjuvant anti-PD-1 for oral cavity cancer. The sample's time point: after neoadjuvant nivolumab, at surgical resection. The data were produced by immunoSEQ multiplex PCR, yet TCRdb's version contains in-frame clones alone and is incomplete. The sample includes 20,000 to 25,000 clones, around 43% of them seen just once. The sample here was tumor tissue, taken after nivolumab (anti-PD-1) treatment. The receptors stem from a person aged 35-79 years with oral cavity squamous cell carcinoma.

By sample fraction, this clone is hyperexpanded. This chain joins TRBV21-1 and TRBJ1-5; TRBD1, as called in the table, went unchecked against the DNA. TRBV21-1 is listed as a pseudogene. The CDR3 runs 16 residues. CDR3 DNA sequence: TGTGCCAGCAGCGCGGGACAGGGGGCTCGTGGTCAGCCCCAGCATTTT. Amino acids: CASSAGQGARGQPQHF.

The genes are TRBV29-1 and TRBJ2-3; 10 nucleotides match TRBD2. From germline, CDR1 is SQVTM and CDR2 ANQGSEA. J was trimmed by 5 bases and V by 6 bases; bases with no gene match: 2. The CDR3 has 12 residues. CDR3 nucleotide sequence: TGCAGCGTAGCGGGGGGGGGAGATACGCAGTATTTT. This gives the protein CSVAGGGDTQYF.

The chain couples TRBV15 to TRBJ2-6; unclear D gene. The CDR3 loop spans 16 amino acids. Trimming shortened V by 5 bases and J by 0 bases, and 11 bases separated the two germline ends. Germline V CDR1 and CDR2: LNHNV, YYDKDF (reference sequence). The CDR3 is CATSERRFSGANVLTF. CDR3 sequence (DNA): TGTGCCACCAGCGAAAGACGGTTCTCTGGGGCCAACGTCCTGACTTTC. The full variable domain, rest sourced from reference TRBV15 and TRBJ2-6, is DAMVIQNPRYQVTQFGKPVTLSCSQTLNHNVMYWYQQKSSQAPKLLFHYYDKDFNNEADTPDNFQSRRPNTSFCFLDIRSPGLGDTAMYLCATSERRFSGANVLTFGAGSRLTVL.

This clone appeared a few times. The J gene is TRBJ2-1, the V gene TRBV4-1; 9 bases match TRBD1. CDR1 MGHRA and CDR2 YSYEKL come from the germline V gene. Germline trimming cut 2 bases from V and 2 bases from J; bases unmatched to any gene: 4. CDR3 length: 16 residues. CDR3: CASSQPGQGPYNEQFF. The CDR3 DNA is TGCGCCAGCAGCCAACCGGGACAGGGACCCTACAATGAGCAGTTCTTC.

The gene calls are TRBV5-1 and TRBJ2-3; 7 positions match TRBD1. This CDR3 contains 16 residues. V lost 4 bases and J lost 6; bases outside the gene matches: 14. CDR1 and CDR2 (germline): SGHRS, YFSETQ. The CDR3 DNA follows: TGCGCCAGCAGCCCAGGACCGGGACAGACAGCGGATACGCAGTATTTT. The encoded protein is CASSPGPGQTADTQYF.

This clone has just a few counts. The chain combines TRBV7-8 with TRBJ1-5; D remains unclear. V dropped 1 base and J dropped 0 bases, with 13 bases sitting between them. Germline CDR1 reads SGHVS; CDR2 reads FQNEAQ. This CDR3 has 17 amino acids. CDR3 sequence: CASSLVPGLGSNQPQHF. CDR3 nucleotides: TGTGCCAGCAGCTTAGTTCCGGGTCTAGGTAGCAATCAGCCCCAGCATTTT.

The V call is TRBV4-3, the J call TRBJ2-2; D not resolved. The CDR3 length is 15 residues. Germline CDR1 LGHNA, CDR2 YSLEER. V lost 0 bases and J lost 6, with 11 bases in between. CDR3 in amino acids: CASSQELVAAGELFF. The CDR3 DNA follows: TGCGCCAGCAGCCAAGAATTGGTCGCCGCCGGGGAGCTGTTTTTT.

This clone has just a few counts. The chain recombines TRBV18 with TRBJ2-6; tentative D call: TRBD2 (5 bases). The CDR3 has 17 amino acids. V was shortened by 2 bases and J by 4 bases, with 15 bases between the two germline ends. Per germline, CDR1 KGHSH and CDR2 LQKENI. The CDR3 bases are TGTGCCAGCTCACCATCAATGGGGAGAACAGGGGCCAACGTCCTGACTTTC. Its translation: CASSPSMGRTGANVLTF. Full variable domain (outside the CDR3, taken from reference TRBV18 and TRBJ2-6): NAGVMQNPRHLVRRRGQEARLRCSPMKGHSHVYWYRQLPEEGLKFMVYLQKENIIDESGMPKERFSAEFPKEGPSILRIQQVVRGDSAAYFCASSPSMGRTGANVLTFGAGSRLTVL.

This clone was seen a few times. The genes are TRBV11-2 and TRBJ1-2; 8 nucleotides align to TRBD1. The CDR3 runs 15 residues. Germline loops: CDR1 SGHAT, CDR2 FQNNGV. The junction had 4 bases not matched to a gene; V was cut back by 0 bases and J by 4 bases. CDR3 loop: CASSLEQGAGYGYTF. The CDR3 DNA sequence: TGTGCCAGCAGCTTAGAGCAGGGGGCGGGCTATGGCTACACCTTC. The full variable domain, with the rest looked up from reference TRBV11-2 and TRBJ1-2, is EAGVAQSPRYKIIEKRQSVAFWCNPISGHATLYWYQQILGQGPKLLIQFQNNGVVDDSQLPKDRFSAERLKGVDSTLKIQPAKLEDSAVYLCASSLEQGAGYGYTFGSGTRLTVV.

Regarding this clone: Different DNA sequences within this sample yield the same CDR3. The gene calls are TRBV29-1 and TRBJ1-2, with 10 bases aligning to TRBD1. This CDR3 is built from 13 residues. Germline V gene data show CDR1 as SQVTM and CDR2 as ANQGSEA. The V gene end was trimmed by 7 bases and the J gene end by 5 bases; junction bases not matched to a gene: 7. This chain's CDR3 is CSAGDRGGYGYTF. The DNA of the CDR3 is TGCAGCGCCGGGGACAGGGGAGGGTATGGCTACACCTTC.

J is TRBJ1-3 and V is TRBV7-2; unclear D gene. Deletions cut 1 base from V and 7 bases from J, with 17 bases between. The CDR3 contains 16 residues. Germline lookup yields CDR1 SGHTA and CDR2 FQGNSA. CDR3 in amino acids: CASSLGSSGRYNTIYF. The CDR3, as DNA: TGTGCCAGCAGCTTAGGGTCTAGCGGTCGCTATAACACCATATATTTT.

The chain links TRBV11-2 to TRBJ2-3, with 8 nucleotides matching TRBD2. The V gene's germline CDR1 is SGHAT and CDR2 FQNNGV. This CDR3 region has 15 residues. V lost 5 bases and J lost 4; bases outside the gene matches: 8. The CDR3 nucleotides are TGTGCCAGCAGCACCCTCGGACTAGCCCCAGATACGCAGTATTTT. It yields the protein CASSTLGLAPDTQYF.

The chain links TRBV6-1 to TRBJ2-3, with 7 bases aligning to TRBD1. Germline-derived CDR1 and CDR2 are MNHNS and SASEGT. V trimming: 3 bases; J trimming: 0 bases; junction bases outside the gene matches: 6. This CDR3 contains 16 residues. In nucleotides, the CDR3 is TGTGCCAGCAGTGACCTCGACAGGGTTAGCACAGATACGCAGTATTTT. Its translation is CASSDLDRVSTDTQYF.

This clone showed up just a few times. This chain uses TRBV18 with TRBJ2-1; 10 bases line up with TRBD1. CDR1 KGHSH and CDR2 LQKENI come from the germline V gene. There are 17 residues in the CDR3. J gave up 1 base and V 3 bases, and 6 bases lay outside the gene matches. This CDR3 reads CASSPPVGQGSYNEQFF. The DNA for the CDR3 is TGTGCCAGCTCACCTCCGGTGGGACAGGGGTCCTACAATGAGCAGTTCTTC.